This T cell receptor beta chain was captured in a study of T cell repertoires in cytomegalovirus infection. Turning to the study itself: The study used recently identified HLA-C-restricted and well-studied HLA-B-restricted CMV epitopes. Public TCR beta signatures indicated both CMV infection and matching HLA type.

General study points: HLA-C-restricted CMV-specific TCR beta clonotypes were dominant in the ex vivo response.

Using its own MiXCR run on the reads, TCRdb lists one record per CDR3 protein. The profile shows 570,000 or so distinct CDR3 sequences, roughly 43% of them singletons. V lost 5 bases and J 2 bases, leaving 12 bases between the germline ends. This CDR3 is built from 14 residues. Germline loops: CDR1 SGHTA, CDR2 FQGNSA. The table lists this clonotype with a few counts. The target antigen is unknown. The specimen was cultured PBMCs, collected from culture after CMV antigen stimulation. V gene TRBV7-2 combines with J gene TRBJ2-5; maybe TRBD1 (6 bases). This clonotype originated in a human donor in good health (CMV status not recorded). Some clones in this sample may be carry-over from other donors' samples. The CDR3 is CASSRGRGQETQYF. Written as DNA, the CDR3 is TGTGCCAGCAGCCGTGGCAGGGGACAAGAGACCCAGTACTTC.